The 29 T cell receptor beta chains presented below share a single source sample, sequenced in a study of T-cell reconstitution after alpha-beta-depleted transplantation in children. Unique molecular identifiers were incorporated during preparation of the TCRbeta library. TCRdb reprocessed the PCR reads with MiXCR, giving one entry per CDR3 protein. Of roughly 350,000 distinct CDR3 sequences in the sample, 10% were seen once. The sequenced sample was PBMCs from the stem cell graft donor, obtained from the stem cell graft. Receptors were obtained from a human donor who donated a stem cell graft to a child with acute lymphoblastic leukemia.

This sequence joins TRBV12-3 or TRBV12-4 and TRBJ2-4, with D possibly being TRBD1 (6 bases). V shed 5 bases and J shed 8 bases, with 16 bases lying between them. This CDR3 is built from 14 residues. The chain's CDR3 is CASSERQVRDIQYF. CDR3 coding DNA: TGTGCCAGCAGTGAGCGACAGGTCCGCGACATTCAGTACTTC.

At least ten counts were recorded for this clonotype. V is TRBV9 and J is TRBJ2-5, with 8 bases identical to TRBD1. The V segment lost 2 bases and the J segment 9 bases; nucleotides outside the gene matches: 12. The CDR3 spans 15 residues. In germline, CDR1 is SGDLS, CDR2 YYNGEE. Here the CDR3 DNA reads TGTGCCAGCAGCGTTGGACAGGGCCTCAGAGTGTCCCAGTACTTC. Its translation is CASSVGQGLRVSQYF.

This clonotype was observed a few times. The rearrangement uses TRBV6-2 or TRBV6-3 and TRBJ2-1, with 7 bases that match TRBD2. This CDR3 region has 14 residues. The trim removed 8 bases at V and 2 bases at J, leaving 6 bases unmatched. Per germline, CDR1 MNHEY and CDR2 SVGEGT. The CDR3 DNA follows: TGTGCCAGCGGCCGCGGGACTACCTACAATGAGCAGTTCTTC. Translated: CASGRGTTYNEQFF.

This clonotype was observed many times. The chain couples TRBV24-1 to TRBJ2-1; 8 bases agree with TRBD2. With 6 bases clipped from V and 6 bases from J, the junction kept 6 bases outside the gene matches. Germline assignment: CDR1 KGHDR and CDR2 SFDVKD. The CDR3 has 14 amino acids. Written as DNA, the CDR3 is TGTGCCACCAGTTCTACCGGGGGGGGCAATGAGCAGTTCTTC. As protein: CATSSTGGGNEQFF.

This rearrangement joins TRBV20-1 to TRBJ2-7, with D perhaps TRBD2 (6 bases). Looked up from germline, CDR1 is DFQATT and CDR2 is SNEGSKA (reference sequence). There are 16 residues in the CDR3. V shed 6 bases and J shed 3 bases, with 24 bases lying between them. CDR3 sequence reads: CSAPDRRRTTNYEQYF. CDR3 sequence (DNA): TGCAGTGCCCCTGACAGAAGAAGGACTACTAACTACGAGCAGTACTTC.

The chain is built from TRBV5-1 and TRBJ2-7; TRBD2 agrees at 12 bases. Trimming at V came to 4 bases and at J to 4 bases, leaving 6 bases not matched to a gene. This CDR3 has 15 residues. Germline CDR1 and CDR2: SGHRS and YFSETQ. CDR3 nucleotides: TGCGCCAGCAGCGCCCGACTAGCGGGAGTTTACGAGCAGTACTTC. Residues: CASSARLAGVYEQYF.

This clonotype was seen more than once but under ten times. The DNA of the CDR3 is TGCGCCAGCAGCTACACTTCTCACAATGAGCAGTTCTTC. Translated, it gives CASSYTSHNEQFF. The chain employs TRBV5-1 and TRBJ2-1; D ambiguous. V lost 3 bases, J lost 5 bases, and 9 bases lay in between. The CDR3 loop spans 13 amino acids. Germline lookup yields CDR1 SGHRS and CDR2 YFSETQ.

This chain connects TRBV7-8 to TRBJ2-7; TRBD2 matches 9 bases. The CDR3 totals 15 residues. The V gene end was trimmed by 4 bases and the J gene end by 3 bases; junction bases not matched to a gene: 7. The germline V gene has CDR1 SGHVS and CDR2 FQNEAQ. CDR3 in DNA: TGTGCCAGCAGCTCTAGACTAGCGGAACTCTACGAGCAGTACTTC. Protein sequence: CASSSRLAELYEQYF.

V is TRBV9 and J is TRBJ2-3; TRBD1 aligns across 8 bases. The V segment lost 3 bases and the J segment 1 base; nucleotides outside the gene matches: 4. This CDR3 is 15 amino acids long. Germline loops: CDR1 SGDLS, CDR2 YYNGEE. The CDR3 region has the DNA TGTGCCAGCAGCGGCCCGGACAGGGGCACAGATACGCAGTATTTT. It codes for CASSGPDRGTDTQYF.

This chain joins TRBV18 and TRBJ2-2; possible D gene TRBD2, 5 bases. Germline loops: CDR1 KGHSH, CDR2 LQKENI. V was trimmed by 0 bases and J by 1 base, leaving 6 bases between them. CDR3 length equals 15 residues. CDR3 in amino acids: CASSPPRGNTGELFF. CDR3 bases: TGTGCCAGCTCACCACCCCGGGGGAACACCGGGGAGCTGTTTTTT. Together with reference TRBV18 and TRBJ2-2, the CDR3 gives the full variable domain: NAGVMQNPRHLVRRRGQEARLRCSPMKGHSHVYWYRQLPEEGLKFMVYLQKENIIDESGMPKERFSAEFPKEGPSILRIQQVVRGDSAAYFCASSPPRGNTGELFFGEGSRLTVL.

This clonotype was recorded a few times. This rearrangement joins TRBV7-8 to TRBJ2-5, with D possibly matching TRBD1 (6 bases). The germline V and J ends were trimmed by 1 base and 2 bases, with 20 bases remaining between them. The CDR3 is 18 amino acids. Germline assignment: CDR1 SGHVS and CDR2 FQNEAQ. As DNA, the CDR3 is TGTGCCAGCAGCTTAGTGAGGTCCGGAGAGGGGGTACAAGAGACCCAGTACTTC. Encoded protein: CASSLVRSGEGVQETQYF.

Concerning this clonotype itself: One end of the junction varies from germline; a read error may be responsible. V and J are TRBV18 and TRBJ2-1; tentatively, D is TRBD1 or TRBD2 (6 bases each). This CDR3 contains 13 residues. From germline, CDR1 is KGHSH and CDR2 LQKENI. CDR3 DNA: TGTGCCAGCTCACCTGGGGTTGGGGGGCCCGTCAGCTTC. Residues: CASSPGVGGPVSF.

This clonotype occurred many times. The CDR3 DNA reads TGTGCCAGCAGCTCTACTTACACCGGGGAGCTGTTTTTT. The encoded protein is CASSSTYTGELFF. The V and J genes are TRBV12-3 or TRBV12-4 and TRBJ2-2; D not certain. V was clipped by 6 bases and J by 3 bases, with 8 bases between them. This CDR3 region has 13 residues.

The table lists this clonotype with a few counts. This sequence joins TRBV29-1 and TRBJ2-1; tentatively, D is TRBD1 or TRBD2 (6 bases each). This CDR3 comprises 14 residues. V lost 3 bases and J 5 bases, leaving 14 bases between the germline ends. Germline-derived CDR1 and CDR2 are SQVTM and ANQGSEA. This CDR3 is CSVDLGGIDNEQFF. The DNA of the CDR3 is TGCAGCGTTGACCTGGGGGGCATTGACAATGAGCAGTTCTTC.

This clonotype was recorded a few times. The rearrangement uses TRBV4-2 and TRBJ2-2; 7 positions agree with TRBD2. The CDR3 runs to 16 residues. V shed 4 bases, J shed 2 bases, and the junction held 7 bases outside the gene matches. Germline V gene data show CDR1 as LGHNA and CDR2 as YNFKEQ. This chain's CDR3 is CASSPRGGPNTGELFF. The CDR3 DNA reads TGTGCCAGCAGCCCTAGGGGAGGGCCTAACACCGGGGAGCTGTTTTTT.

The rearrangement uses TRBV28 and TRBJ2-1; no definite D call. The CDR3 runs 15 residues. The V end was cut by 5 bases, the J end by 5 bases, with 16 bases between. Looked up from germline, CDR1 is MDHEN and CDR2 is SYDVKM. CDR3 region: CASSPGFSRHNEQFF. CDR3 DNA: TGTGCCAGCAGTCCTGGGTTCAGTCGGCACAATGAGCAGTTCTTC.

This clonotype was recorded a few times. V usage is TRBV20-1 and J usage is TRBJ2-1; 10 bases map to TRBD1. Germline V CDR1 and CDR2: DFQATT, SNEGSKA (reference sequence). The CDR3 sequence is 14 residues long. Germline trimming cut 6 bases from V and 6 bases from J; bases unmatched to any gene: 8. The CDR3 sequence is CSAPETGGINEQFF. The CDR3 coding sequence is TGCAGTGCCCCTGAGACAGGGGGCATCAATGAGCAGTTCTTC.

The rearrangement joins TRBV20-1 to TRBJ2-3, with D possibly matching TRBD1 (5 bases). CDR3 size: 11 residues. CDR1 and CDR2 (germline): DFQATT, SNEGSKA (reference sequence). Trimming removed 3 bases from V and 6 bases from J, with 7 bases in between. CDR3 in DNA: TGCAGTGCTAGCCGACAGGATACGCAGTATTTT. Protein sequence: CSASRQDTQYF.

The sample holds many counts of this clonotype. The chain is built from TRBV6-2 or TRBV6-3 and TRBJ2-1; 9 bases line up with TRBD2. CDR3 length equals 15 residues. Germline V gene data show CDR1 as MNHEY and CDR2 as SVGEGT. The ends lost 2 bases at V and 12 bases at J; junction bases unmatched: 11. CDR3 sequence: CASSYGSSGTPSQFF. For the CDR3, the DNA is TGTGCCAGCAGTTACGGATCTAGCGGGACCCCCTCGCAGTTCTTC.

The chain employs TRBV6-5 and TRBJ1-5, with D unresolved. The CDR3 has 19 amino acids. Germline CDR1 and CDR2: MNHEY and SVGAGI. Deletions cut 0 bases from V and 0 bases from J, with 18 bases between. CDR3 in amino acids: CASSYSGLHRIYSNQPQHF. CDR3 DNA: TGTGCCAGCAGTTACTCGGGTTTGCACCGCATTTATAGCAATCAGCCCCAGCATTTT.

A word on this clonotype: This clone may be a read error of a much larger clone one base away. The V and J genes are TRBV10-3 and TRBJ1-2; no definite D call. Trimming cost V 8 bases and J 4 bases, with 20 bases left between them. CDR3 size: 15 residues. Germline V CDR1 and CDR2: ENHRY, SYGVKD. The CDR3 protein is CAIAGNPGPGYGYTF. CDR3 in DNA: TGTGCCATCGCCGGGAACCCAGGTCCTGGCTATGGCTACACCTTC.

CDR3 loop: CSAKTSDYNEQFF. The CDR3 nucleotides read TGCAGTGCTAAAACTAGCGACTACAATGAGCAGTTCTTC. V and J are TRBV20-1 and TRBJ2-1; the match to TRBD2 covers 7 bases. Trimming cost V 4 bases and J 3 bases; bases outside gene matches: 3. Looked up from germline, CDR1 is DFQATT and CDR2 is SNEGSKA (reference sequence). The CDR3 has 13 residues.

This clonotype occurred a few times. The chain has TRBV15 and TRBJ1-5; no reliable D call. V was clipped by 3 bases and J by 1 base, with 16 bases between them. Germline V gives CDR1 LNHNV, CDR2 YYDKDF (reference sequence). The CDR3 length is 17 residues. This CDR3 is CATSRALGPFSNQPQHF. The CDR3 DNA is TGTGCCACCAGCAGGGCCCTCGGACCGTTCAGCAATCAGCCCCAGCATTTT.

This clonotype was seen more than once but under ten times. V and J are TRBV7-2 and TRBJ2-7; D may be TRBD1 (5 bases). Germline V gives CDR1 SGHTA, CDR2 FQGNSA. The CDR3 runs to 15 residues. V dropped 5 bases and J dropped 4 bases, with 18 bases sitting between them. CDR3 amino acids: CASSQGRGAGYEQYF. CDR3 sequence (DNA): TGTGCCAGCAGCCAGGGAAGGGGCGCTGGGTACGAGCAGTACTTC. The variable domain in full, with the rest retrieved from reference TRBV7-2 and TRBJ2-7, is GAGVSQSPSNKVTEKGKDVELRCDPISGHTALYWYRQSLGQGLEFLIYFQGNSAPDKSGLPSDRFSAERTGGSVSTLTIQRTQQEDSAVYLCASSQGRGAGYEQYFGPGTRLTVT.

The chain uses TRBV20-1 and TRBJ2-7, with 7 bases aligning to TRBD1. V shed 0 bases and J 4 bases; nucleotides not matched to a gene: 9. From germline, CDR1 is DFQATT and CDR2 SNEGSKA (reference sequence). CDR3 length: 15 residues. CDR3: CSARDGGQLPYEQYF. CDR3 DNA: TGCAGTGCTAGAGATGGGGGACAGCTGCCTTACGAGCAGTACTTC.

V and J are TRBV29-1 and TRBJ2-2; D unclear. CDR1 and CDR2 from the germline V gene are SQVTM and ANQGSEA. This CDR3 is built from 12 residues. The V end was cut by 5 bases, the J end by 7 bases, with 11 bases between. The CDR3 spells CSVTDDGGELFF. CDR3 coding DNA: TGCAGCGTTACTGACGATGGCGGGGAGCTGTTTTTT.

This clonotype was observed a single time. Germline and junction disagree at one end, which may indicate a read error. The chain has TRBV30 and TRBJ2-7; TRBD2 matches 16 bases. This CDR3 is 14 amino acids long. CDR1 GTSNPN and CDR2 SVGIG come from the germline V gene (reference sequence). The CDR3 nucleotides are TGTGCCTGGAGTACGGGACTAGCGGGAGGGCCGGAGCACTTC. Its translation: CAWSTGLAGGPEHF.

The chain recombines TRBV7-9 with TRBJ2-1; the D gene is possibly TRBD1 (6 bases). Germline V gene data show CDR1 as SEHNR and CDR2 as FQNEAQ (reference sequence). V shed 5 bases and J shed 5 bases, with 16 bases lying between them. The CDR3 runs 15 residues. The CDR3 coding sequence is TGTGCCAGCAGCCCGAAGCAGGGGAACCACAATGAGCAGTTCTTC. Translating gives CASSPKQGNHNEQFF.

This clonotype was found many times. The rearrangement uses TRBV7-9 and TRBJ1-3; maybe TRBD1 (5 bases). The V and J ends lost 6 bases and 0 bases respectively, with 9 bases between them. CDR1 and CDR2 (germline): SEHNR, FQNEAQ (reference sequence). The CDR3 is 14 amino acids. The DNA for the CDR3 is TGTGCCAGCAGGCCCGACAGCTCTGGAAACACCATATATTTT. Its protein product is CASRPDSSGNTIYF.